Listed below are T cell receptor beta chains from one sample, sequenced in a study of blood T cell repertoires in COVID-19. Produced via immunoSEQ multiplex PCR; TCRdb's table is partial and in-frame only. In the table there are about 140,000 clones, about 80% of which are singletons. Source material: peripheral blood. The origin of the receptors is a woman aged 55-69 years with acute or convalescent COVID-19. CDR3s include the opening cysteine and the closing phenylalanine or tryptophan. D genes are given only for firm matches. Size is omitted from some rows. Given values are once, few, many or a class for expanded clones.

j_call: TRBJ2-3; d_call: TRBD2; clone_size: NA; v_call: TRBV5-1; cdr3_aa: CASSPGLLGGAQYF; cdr3_nt: TGCGCCAGCAGCCCCGGACTTCTTGGGGGGGCGCAGTATTTT
j_call: TRBJ2-6; d_call: TRBD1; clone_size: NA; v_call: TRBV9; cdr3_aa: CASSRGQGFSGANVLTF; cdr3_nt: TGTGCCAGCAGTCGGGGACAGGGTTTCTCTGGGGCCAACGTCCTGACTTTC
j_call: TRBJ2-5; d_call: TRBD1; clone_size: NA; v_call: TRBV2; cdr3_aa: CASSETGGVSQYF; cdr3_nt: TGTGCCAGCAGTGAAACAGGGGGTGTATCCCAGTACTTC
j_call: TRBJ2-3; d_call: TRBD2; clone_size: NA; v_call: TRBV6-2/TRBV6-3; cdr3_aa: CASSYPLAGGTDTQYF; cdr3_nt: TGTGCCAGCAGTTACCCACTAGCGGGAGGCACAGATACGCAGTATTTT
j_call: TRBJ2-1; d_call: NA; clone_size: NA; v_call: TRBV18; cdr3_aa: CASSPQTGREQFF; cdr3_nt: TGTGCCAGCTCACCCCAGACAGGACGTGAGCAGTTCTTC
j_call: TRBJ2-7; d_call: TRBD1; clone_size: once; v_call: TRBV29-1; cdr3_aa: CSVEARDRYYEQYF; cdr3_nt: TGCAGCGTTGAAGCCCGGGACAGATACTACGAGCAGTACTTC
j_call: TRBJ2-1; d_call: NA; clone_size: NA; v_call: TRBV28; cdr3_aa: CASSSLSVYNEQFF; cdr3_nt: TGTGCCAGCAGTTCCCTGTCAGTGTACAATGAGCAGTTCTTC
j_call: TRBJ1-5; d_call: NA; clone_size: NA; v_call: TRBV6-5; cdr3_aa: CASSFSAASNQPQHF; cdr3_nt: TGTGCCAGCAGTTTTTCAGCAGCGTCCAATCAGCCCCAGCATTTT
j_call: TRBJ2-3; d_call: TRBD2; clone_size: NA; v_call: TRBV30; cdr3_aa: CAWSVFAGGTDTQYF; cdr3_nt: TGTGCCTGGAGTGTATTTGCGGGAGGTACAGATACGCAGTATTTT
j_call: TRBJ2-2; d_call: NA; clone_size: once; v_call: TRBV14; cdr3_aa: CASSPGVAGELFF; cdr3_nt: TGTGCCAGCAGCCCCGGAGTAGCCGGGGAGCTGTTTTTT